The source of this TCR beta chain is a study of identical twins. Each CDR3 protein gets one entry after TCRdb re-called the 5' RACE reads with MiXCR. The sample holds some 1,700,000 distinct CDR3 sequences, roughly 35% seen once. All donors were healthy, and all were Caucasian. Whole-study results and caveats: One should note that invariant MAIT and iNKT cells could partly confound zero-insertion analyses. Cord blood beta clonotypes present at high abundance carried fewer insertions; no such pattern appeared in memory repertoires.

Notes on this clonotype: Its antigen is unknown.

Germline assignment: CDR1 DFQATT and CDR2 SNEGSKA (reference sequence). Trimming took off 5 bases at V and 6 bases at J, with 15 bases between the two ends. CDR3 length: 13 residues. The chain employs TRBV20-1 and TRBJ2-3; D uncertain. The sequence came from a newborn girl in good health. The specimen sequenced was cord blood. As DNA, the CDR3 is TGCAGTGCTCCCACCCTAGTCCGGGATACGCAGTATTTT. Amino acid sequence: CSAPTLVRDTQYF.